Given below is one T cell receptor (beta chain) in context. The antigen is not known. The data originate from a study of PD-1 blockade in mismatch repair-deficient tumors. Study-level findings and limits: Tumor-resident clones, often undetectable pretreatment in blood, expanded then contracted after pembrolizumab.

The CDR3 covers 20 residues. Some clones are missing from TCRdb's copy, which holds only in-frame ones; the method was immunoSEQ multiplex PCR. The table lists roughly 120,000 clones, around nine tenths of them singletons, with approximately 10% in the top ten. This specimen was peripheral blood, taken 70 to 72 weeks after starting pembrolizumab. This sequence originates from an adult with mismatch repair-deficient cancer. The V gene is TRBV21-1, the J gene TRBJ1-5; the table's D call of TRBD1 was not tested on the DNA. TRBV21-1 is an annotated pseudogene. The CDR3 DNA is TGTGCCAGCAGCAATCAGCAGGGGAAAGGAGTAGGAAGGAGCAATCAGCCCCAGCATTTT. Encoded protein: CASSNQQGKGVGRSNQPQHF.